Shown below are 12 T cell receptor beta chains from a single sample sequenced in a study of blood T cell repertoires in COVID-19 (dated by TCRdb to about 2020). The library was generated by the immunoSEQ multiplex PCR assay. As stored in TCRdb, this immuneACCESS dataset retains in-frame rearrangements with V and J assigned. A fraction of the clones does not appear; measured against another copy, unresolved V genes explain less than half of the discrepancy, and the remainder lacks a known reason. Across this sample there are roughly 280,000 clones, with 80% to 95% seen only once. About 3% of the sample is in the top ten clones. The sequencing input was PBMCs or T cells enriched from blood (not recorded which). Receptor source: a man between 35 and 55 years old who had been exposed to COVID-19.

CDR3 sequence (DNA): TGTGCCAGTAGTACGACAGCCACCAATCAGCCCCAGCATTTT. This codes for CASSTTATNQPQHF. The chain links TRBV19 to TRBJ1-5; a weak D match, TRBD1 (5 bases). The germline V and J ends were trimmed by 4 bases and 3 bases, with 10 bases remaining between them. There are 14 residues in the CDR3. Germline V gene sequence: CDR1 LNHDA, CDR2 SQIVND (reference sequence).

CDR3 loop: CASSLGGGLAGHEQFF. In DNA, the CDR3 is TGTGCCAGCAGCCTCGGTGGGGGACTAGCGGGTCATGAGCAGTTCTTC. This chain links TRBV4-2 with TRBJ2-1; TRBD2 agrees at 12 bases. The V gene end was trimmed by 4 bases and the J gene end by 8 bases; junction bases not matched to a gene: 9. Germline loops: CDR1 LGHNA, CDR2 YNFKEQ. The CDR3 has 16 amino acids.

V and J are TRBV5-4 and TRBJ2-7, with a possible D match to TRBD2 (5 bases). V was trimmed by 4 bases and J by 2 bases, leaving 13 bases between them. This CDR3 is 14 amino acids long. In germline, CDR1 is SGHNT, CDR2 YYREEE (reference sequence). Here the CDR3 reads CASSLDYTTYEQYF. CDR3 DNA: TGTGCCAGCAGCCTAGACTATACCACCTACGAGCAGTACTTC.

The V gene is TRBV11-2, the J gene TRBJ2-3; D is perhaps TRBD2 (5 bases). CDR1 and CDR2 from the germline V gene are SGHAT and FQNNGV. V lost 6 bases to trimming and J lost 10 bases, with 17 bases between them. This CDR3 region has 13 residues. The CDR3 sequence is CASRSPEAEAQYF. The CDR3 bases are TGTGCCAGCAGATCCCCCGAGGCGGAGGCGCAGTATTTT. The whole variable domain, remainder taken from reference TRBV11-2 and TRBJ2-3, is EAGVAQSPRYKIIEKRQSVAFWCNPISGHATLYWYQQILGQGPKLLIQFQNNGVVDDSQLPKDRFSAERLKGVDSTLKIQPAKLEDSAVYLCASRSPEAEAQYFGPGTRLTVL.

V is TRBV19 and J is TRBJ2-7, with D maybe TRBD1 (6 bases). Germline CDR1 is LNHDA and CDR2 is SQIVND (reference sequence). Trimming cost V 1 base and J 5 bases, with 18 bases left between them. There are 16 residues in the CDR3. CDR3 bases: TGTGCCAGTAGTATAGGAAATCCGGGACATCTCAACGAGCAGTACTTC. Translation gives CASSIGNPGHLNEQYF.

This chain uses TRBV4-2 with TRBJ1-2; D gene unclear. V shed 0 bases and J shed 3 bases, with 17 bases lying between them. Germline CDR1 LGHNA, CDR2 YNFKEQ. The CDR3 is made up of 17 amino acids. In DNA, the CDR3 is TGTGCCAGCAGCCAAGATTTCCGCGCCCACCGAGACTATGGCTACACCTTC. Its translation: CASSQDFRAHRDYGYTF.

V usage is TRBV4-2 and J usage is TRBJ2-1; 8 nucleotides agree with TRBD2. CDR1 is LGHNA, CDR2 YNFKEQ, per germline. CDR3 length: 18 residues. V lost 0 bases, J lost 8 bases, and 15 bases stayed unmatched. As DNA, the CDR3 is TGTGCCAGCAGCCAAGATCTCGTTGGAGCGGGAGCTGTTGATGAGCAGTTCTTC. Its protein product is CASSQDLVGAGAVDEQFF.

On this clone itself: Other DNA sequences within the sample encode an identical CDR3. The CDR3, as DNA: TGTGCCAGTAGTGTCGGACGGGGGACTGAAGCTTTCTTT. Translation gives CASSVGRGTEAFF. This rearrangement joins TRBV19 to TRBJ1-1; maybe TRBD1 (5 bases). The CDR3 length is 13 residues. Germline values: CDR1 LNHDA, CDR2 SQIVND (reference sequence). Trimming took off 5 bases at V and 5 bases at J, with 12 bases between the two ends.

The J gene is TRBJ1-2, the V gene TRBV19, with a possible D match to TRBD1 (5 bases). V was trimmed by 5 bases and J by 6 bases, leaving 19 bases between them. The CDR3 is made up of 15 amino acids. Germline lookup yields CDR1 LNHDA and CDR2 SQIVND (reference sequence). The CDR3 region has the DNA TGTGCCAGTAGTCCAGACAGCGGGGTAGGCGATGGCTACACCTTC. This sequence encodes CASSPDSGVGDGYTF.

This rearrangement joins TRBV2 to TRBJ1-4; D is perhaps TRBD1 (6 bases). Between the trimmed V and J ends, which lost 11 bases and 5 bases, there was a span of 12 bases. The length of the CDR3 is 12 residues. CDR1 and CDR2 from the germline V gene are SNHLY and FYNNEI. In nucleotides, the CDR3 is TGTGCCGGTCGGACAGAAAATGAAAAACTGTTTTTT. Translated: CAGRTENEKLFF.

The chain joins TRBV18 to TRBJ2-1, with 9 bases matching TRBD1. Looked up from germline, CDR1 is KGHSH and CDR2 is LQKENI. The CDR3 is made up of 15 amino acids. V shed 3 bases and J 8 bases; nucleotides not matched to a gene: 8. CDR3 sequence: CASSPGTGWFDEQFF. As DNA, the CDR3 is TGTGCCAGCTCACCTGGGACAGGGTGGTTTGATGAGCAGTTCTTC.

The rearrangement uses TRBV30 and TRBJ1-1; 7 bases align to TRBD1. CDR3 length: 14 amino acids. Trimming removed 2 bases from V and 3 bases from J; junction bases left unmatched: 6. Germline loops: CDR1 GTSNPN, CDR2 SVGIG (reference sequence). CDR3 nucleotide sequence: TGTGCCTGGAGTCCCGGGACAGCCTACACTGAAGCTTTCTTT. Translation: CAWSPGTAYTEAFF.